This T cell receptor beta chain was captured by sequencing in a study of blood T cell repertoires in COVID-19. Study at large: Donors in the United States, Italy and Spain gave samples during acute or convalescent COVID-19. Nucleic acid was either cDNA or gDNA, and it came from T cells, B-cell-depleted T cells, or PBMCs.

The repertoire was sequenced with immunoSEQ multiplex PCR; TCRdb's copy has only in-frame clones and lacks some. The sample gives some 400,000 clones, more than 75% of which show up once; 10% is in the top ten. Trimming at V came to 5 bases and at J to 5 bases, leaving 5 bases not matched to a gene. The CDR3 is 14 amino acids. Germline CDR1 GTSNPN, CDR2 SVGIG (reference sequence). Sequencing was carried out using peripheral blood. This clonotype was sampled from a woman in her twenties or thirties with COVID-19, enrolled during active disease. The V and J genes are TRBV30 and TRBJ2-3; 12 positions match TRBD2. The CDR3 DNA is TGTGCCTGGGCTAGGGGACTAGCGGGAGATACGCAGTATTTT. It yields the protein CAWARGLAGDTQYF.